This T cell receptor (beta chain) was observed in a study of OX40 agonist ivuxolimab in advanced cancers. About the study as a whole: Ivuxolimab was a fully human IgG2 agonistic monoclonal antibody targeting the costimulatory receptor OX40 (CD134). Intravenous ivuxolimab was administered to patients every 2 weeks at six dose levels: 0.01, 0.1, 0.3, 1.5, 3 and 10 mg/kg. Of the roughly 52 dose-escalation patients, hepatocellular carcinoma was present in around 20, melanoma in roughly 15, renal cell carcinoma in 9 and head and neck cancer in 9. The dose-escalation cohort was approximately 83% male with a mean age of about 58 years, ranging from roughly 20 to 80. Patients were allowed to have had prior anti-PD-1, anti-PD-L1 or anti-CTLA-4 therapy, and around 41% of the dose-escalation patients had previously received checkpoint inhibitors. Three dose-escalation patients achieved partial responses, one with hepatocellular carcinoma and two with cutaneous melanoma. The point of sequencing TCRbeta in the periphery was to test whether ivuxolimab changed TCR sequence diversity and drove clonal T-cell expansion. The paper covers the monotherapy dose-escalation part of the phase I ivuxolimab trial, which included N of about 56 patients.

About this clone itself: The clone's antigen remains unknown. Base qualities are not recorded, but no much larger clone differs from it by a single base.

To sequence the TCRbeta CDR3 region, genomic DNA was isolated from the sorted cells. TCRbeta CDR3 regions were sequenced using the immunoSEQ Assay. Here the immuneACCESS table is served through TCRdb, limited to in-frame sequences with V and J called. Missing clones are a known gap in these copies; in checked studies unresolved V genes cover under half, and the rest lacks a known reason. The sample table records roughly 53,000 clones; over 80% of these occur just once. The ten biggest clones cover roughly 0.6% of the sample. V lost 3 bases and J lost 1 base; the stretch between them is 9 bases long. The CDR3 starts with the cysteine, ends with the phenylalanine, and has 14 residues. The sequence is cut down to CDR3 DNA, 42 bases in frame from base 1. The germline V gene (reference sequence) provides CDR1 LNHDA and CDR2 SQIVND. What the authors observed across the whole study: After ivuxolimab, more expanded clones were found on average in CD8+ T cells than in CD4+ T cells. At doses of 0.1 to 3.0 mg/kg, clonal expansion of both CD4+ and CD8+ blood T cells was observed from baseline to week 6. Low levels of normalized T-cell clonal expansion were also seen in some patients who did not respond. Antigen specificity was not determined for the clonally expanded peripheral T cells. In the 0.1-3.0 mg/kg groups, partial responders were among the patients with the lowest normalized peripheral clonal expansion, particularly in CD8+ T cells.

Patients with a history of autoimmune disease or receiving systemic immunosuppression were excluded from the trial. Peripheral blood for TCR sequencing was drawn from every dose cohort at baseline, at cycle 4 day 1 and at cycle 7 day 1. Samples were obtained from an open-label, multicenter, first-in-human phase I dose-escalation trial of ivuxolimab. Adults with locally advanced or metastatic melanoma, renal cell, hepatocellular, or head and neck squamous cell carcinoma were enrolled in the trial. CD4+ and CD8+ T cells were sorted separately from peripheral blood before TCR sequencing. The sample in question was CD4+ or CD8+ T cells sorted from blood, obtained in a trial of the OX40 agonist ivuxolimab. This clonotype was sampled from an adult with an advanced solid tumor such as melanoma, head and neck, liver or kidney cancer. The sequence is built from TRBV19 and TRBJ1-1; confidence is insufficient to name the D gene. The CDR3 in this case is CASSIGVGNTEAFF. Here is the DNA: TGTGCCAGTAGTATCGGGGTAGGGAACACTGAAGCTTTCTTT.